Here is one T cell receptor beta chain with its context. This specimen comes from a study of blood T cell repertoires in COVID-19. Study overall: From the United States, Italy and Spain came samples of acute and convalescent COVID-19. T cells, B-cell-depleted T cells, or PBMCs supplied cDNA or gDNA.

The germline gives CDR1 LNHNV, CDR2 YYDKDF (reference sequence). V was pared by 1 base and J by 0 bases, with 13 bases between. This CDR3 is 18 amino acids long. As originally analysed: Reference gene primer amplification in the assay estimated nucleated cell counts. Measured with immunoSEQ multiplex PCR; TCRdb has only the in-frame clones, and not every one. The DNA was the basis for D and trimming; V, J and clone size are from that table. The sample contains under 150,000 clones, more than 70% of which appear only once. Sequenced sample: peripheral blood. The receptor comes from a human donor in a cohort sampled during active COVID-19. The V gene is TRBV15, the J gene TRBJ2-6, with D possibly being TRBD1 (5 bases). The CDR3 loop reads CATSRGGRTFSGANVLTF. CDR3 DNA: TGTGCCACCAGCAGAGGGGGCAGGACCTTCTCTGGGGCCAACGTCCTGACTTTC.